Listed here are 6 T cell receptor beta chains from one sample, sequenced in a study of regulatory T cells in long-lasting Graves disease. The authors built TCR beta libraries using iRepertoire HTBI primers and Arm-PCR of CDR3 regions. One entry per CDR3 protein results from TCRdb running MiXCR on the multiplex PCR reads. The sample lists around 430,000 distinct CDR3 sequences; about 20% were seen once. Time point indicated: persistent/refractory GD, antithyroid drugs over 5 years with positive TRAb. Preparation of the TCR library used RNA extracted from PBMCs. Sample: peripheral blood mononuclear cells (PBMCs), taken when the disease was refractory, from a patient treated with antithyroid drugs. The origin of the receptors is a female donor with Graves disease.

This clonotype was found many times. This chain connects TRBV12-3 or TRBV12-4 to TRBJ2-7; D unresolved. Deletions cut 0 bases from V and 1 base from J, with 10 bases between. This CDR3 spans 15 amino acids. For the CDR3, the DNA is TGTGCCAGCAGTTTAGCCCGTCTGGGATCCTACGAGCAGTACTTC. This translates into CASSLARLGSYEQYF.

This clonotype was detected ten times or more. The chain uses TRBV28 and TRBJ1-4; 7 nucleotides agree with TRBD1. Germline V gene sequence: CDR1 MDHEN, CDR2 SYDVKM. The ends lost 4 bases at V and 5 bases at J; junction bases unmatched: 7. CDR3 length equals 15 residues. This CDR3 reads CASSYNQGGNEKLFF. CDR3 DNA sequence: TGTGCCAGCAGTTACAACCAGGGGGGAAATGAAAAACTGTTTTTT. Complete variable domain (other parts from reference TRBV28 and TRBJ1-4): DVKVTQSSRYLVKRTGEKVFLECVQDMDHENMFWYRQDPGLGLRLIYFSYDVKMKEKGDIPEGYSVSREKKERFSLILESASTNQTSMYLCASSYNQGGNEKLFFGSGTQLSVL.

This clonotype has more than one count but fewer than ten. The chain joins TRBV2 to TRBJ2-1; 7 bases line up with TRBD2. The CDR3 contains 15 residues. The germline CDR1 and CDR2 sequences are SNHLY and FYNNEI. Unmatched junction bases numbered 6, after V lost 7 bases and J lost 0 bases. CDR3: CASKAGDASYNEQFF. The CDR3 DNA reads as TGTGCCAGCAAGGCGGGAGATGCCTCCTACAATGAGCAGTTCTTC.

This clonotype has just one count. The chain links TRBV15 to TRBJ1-2, with D maybe TRBD1 (5 bases). This CDR3 contains 16 residues. The V end was cut by 2 bases, the J end by 4 bases, with 17 bases between. Germline CDR1 reads LNHNV; CDR2 reads YYDKDF (reference sequence). In DNA form, the CDR3 reads TGTGCCACCAGCAGACCCGGGCGGGGGGACCGCTATGGCTACACCTTC. Its translation: CATSRPGRGDRYGYTF.

This clonotype has ten or more counts. The chain joins TRBV28 to TRBJ2-7; possible D gene TRBD1, 5 bases. Germline V gives CDR1 MDHEN, CDR2 SYDVKM. Trimming took off 5 bases at V and 7 bases at J, with 15 bases between the two ends. There are 13 residues in the CDR3. The DNA for the CDR3 is TGTGCCAGCAGTCAGGGTGGAAAGGAGGAGCAGTACTTC. This sequence encodes CASSQGGKEEQYF.

In its sample, this clonotype was seen many times. The chain joins TRBV6-9 to TRBJ2-7; 9 nucleotides align to TRBD1. This CDR3 is 16 amino acids long. CDR1 is MNHGY, CDR2 SVAAGI, per germline. The junction had 11 bases not matched to a gene; V was cut back by 3 bases and J by 5 bases. CDR3 nucleotide sequence: TGTGCCAGCAGTTACACCGTCCCCGGGACAGGGAACGAGCAGTACTTC. As protein: CASSYTVPGTGNEQYF.